This TCR beta chain was retrieved from a study of T cells in Graves' hyperthyroidism and ophthalmopathy. The study, taken as a whole, reports: Blood also carried most thyroid clonotypes expanded above 0.001. Ophthalmopathy and stable hyperthyroidism were separated by a 13 V-J model. With a median lead of approximately six months before onset, the model predicted ophthalmopathy.

There are a few counts of this clonotype. Its matching antigen is unknown. Amplification of TCR beta CDR3 regions was performed using RNA transcripts as template. Using the HTBI primer set, a first-round RT-PCR was run on the TCR CDR3. TCRdb used MiXCR to reprocess the multiplex PCR reads, holding one entry per CDR3 protein. Altogether fewer than 750,000 distinct CDR3 sequences are present, roughly 14% being singletons, with the ten largest covering around 4.1%. Ophthalmopathy patients had moderate-to-severe active disease, CAS ≥3, NOSPECS ≥4, and disease duration under 3 months. The CDR3 sequence is 13 residues long. Germline-derived CDR1 and CDR2 are LGHNA and YSLEER. V was pared by 4 bases and J by 0 bases, with 6 bases between.

Sequenced: blood. The chain combines TRBV4-3 with TRBJ2-5, with D uncertain. This TCR was sampled from a woman in her 40s with Graves' ophthalmopathy. The CDR3 DNA reads as TGCGCCAGCAGCCTCTGGGACCAAGAGACCCAGTACTTC. Its protein is CASSLWDQETQYF.